The 8 T cell receptor beta chains in this list originate from one sample, sequenced in a study of T cell responses to AZD1222 COVID-19 vaccine. Here immunoSEQ multiplex PCR was the method, and the copy in TCRdb shows in-frame clones only, minus some. The profile covers about 120,000 clones, with around 90% appearing a single time and about 8.3% taken by the ten largest. This sample comprised peripheral blood, obtained on day 0 of AZD1222 vaccination. These receptors were collected from an adult in good health.

The gene calls are TRBV7-9 and TRBJ2-7, with 12 bases fitting TRBD2. Per the germline V gene, CDR1 is SEHNR and CDR2 is FQNEAQ (reference sequence). This CDR3 has 15 amino acids. V was clipped by 6 bases and J by 4 bases; unmatched bases: 7. The CDR3 here is CASSFLTSGGYEQYF. Written as DNA, the CDR3 is TGTGCCAGCAGTTTTTTGACTAGCGGGGGTTACGAGCAGTACTTC.

The chain couples TRBV2 to TRBJ2-2, with a possible D match to TRBD2 (5 bases). This CDR3 has 13 amino acids. Looked up from germline, CDR1 is SNHLY and CDR2 is FYNNEI. Between the trimmed V and J ends, which lost 10 bases and 6 bases, there was a span of 15 bases. For the CDR3, the DNA is TGTGCCACCACAGTCGAGGGAGCCGGGGAGCTGTTTTTT. Protein product: CATTVEGAGELFF.

This clone was recorded once. The gene calls are TRBV4-1 and TRBJ1-5, with 9 bases identical to TRBD1. With 3 bases clipped from V and 4 bases from J, the junction kept 10 bases outside the gene matches. The CDR3 has 17 amino acids. The germline gives CDR1 MGHRA, CDR2 YSYEKL. The CDR3 sequence: CASSQDPGQGRNQPQHF. The CDR3, as DNA: TGCGCCAGCAGCCAGGATCCGGGACAGGGACGTAATCAGCCCCAGCATTTT.

The rearrangement joins TRBV2 to TRBJ2-7; unclear D gene. Germline V CDR1 and CDR2: SNHLY, FYNNEI. This CDR3 is 13 amino acids long. V lost 3 bases to trimming and J lost 0 bases, with 6 bases between them. In DNA, the CDR3 is TGTGCCAGCAGTGACACAGCCTCCTACGAGCAGTACTTC. Translating it yields CASSDTASYEQYF.

The genes are TRBV10-1 and TRBJ2-2; D perhaps matches TRBD2 (5 bases). There are 14 residues in the CDR3. CDR1 is WNHNN and CDR2 is SYGVQD in the germline V gene (reference sequence). Trimming shortened V by 3 bases and J by 4 bases, and 9 bases separated the two germline ends. Here the CDR3 DNA reads TGCGCCAGCAGTGAAGGAGGACCCACCGGGGAGCTGTTTTTT. Its protein product is CASSEGGPTGELFF.

The rearrangement joins TRBV30 to TRBJ2-7, with D possibly being TRBD1 (6 bases). The germline gives CDR1 GTSNPN, CDR2 SVGIG (reference sequence). This CDR3 spans 12 amino acids. Trimming took 2 bases from V and 3 from J, leaving 8 bases between them. CDR3 in DNA: TGTGCCTGGAGTCAGGGGTTCTACGAGCAGTACTTC. It codes for CAWSQGFYEQYF.

This clone was recorded once. The rearrangement uses TRBV7-9 and TRBJ2-7; D unclear. This CDR3 has 12 residues. The germline V and J ends were trimmed by 4 bases and 7 bases, with 11 bases remaining between them. CDR1 and CDR2 (germline): SEHNR, FQNEAQ (reference sequence). CDR3 DNA: TGTGCCAGCAGCTCAACCGACCGGGAGCAGTACTTC. It translates to CASSSTDREQYF.

The rearrangement joins TRBV6-4 to TRBJ2-1, with 12 bases lining up with TRBD2. Germline loops: CDR1 MRHNA, CDR2 SNTAGT. The V segment lost 6 bases and the J segment 5 bases; nucleotides outside the gene matches: 2. The CDR3 runs 14 residues. CDR3 DNA: TGTGCCAGCAGCGGACTAGCGGGACACAATGAGCAGTTCTTC. It codes for CASSGLAGHNEQFF.